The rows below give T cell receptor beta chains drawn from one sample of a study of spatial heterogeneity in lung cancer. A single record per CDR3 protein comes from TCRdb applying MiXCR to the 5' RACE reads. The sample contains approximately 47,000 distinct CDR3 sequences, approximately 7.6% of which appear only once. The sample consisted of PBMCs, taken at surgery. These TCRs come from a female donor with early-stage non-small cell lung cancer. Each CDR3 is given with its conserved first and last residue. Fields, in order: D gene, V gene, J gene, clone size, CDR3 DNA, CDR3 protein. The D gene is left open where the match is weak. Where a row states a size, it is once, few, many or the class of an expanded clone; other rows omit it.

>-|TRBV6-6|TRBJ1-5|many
TGTGCCAGCAGTCTCTCGGGGCAGCCCCAGCATTTT
CASSLSGQPQHF
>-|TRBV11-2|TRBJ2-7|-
TGTGCCAGCAGCTTACCTTCTGGCGGGGAATTTTACGAGCAGTACTTC
CASSLPSGGEFYEQYF
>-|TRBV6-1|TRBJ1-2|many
TGTGCCAGCAGTGAAGTCGAGGCTGGCTACACCTTC
CASSEVEAGYTF
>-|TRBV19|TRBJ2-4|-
TGTGCCAGTAGTATCAAGGGTATAAACATTCAGTACTTC
CASSIKGINIQYF
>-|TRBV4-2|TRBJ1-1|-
TGTGCCAGCAGCCGAACCGAAGGGTACACTGAAGCTTTCTTT
CASSRTEGYTEAFF
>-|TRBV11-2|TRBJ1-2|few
TGTGCCAGCAGCCCGAACCCCGGGAGCGGTGGCTACACCTTC
CASSPNPGSGGYTF
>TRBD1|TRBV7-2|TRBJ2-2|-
TGTGCCAGCAGCTTCCTTCAGGGGGCAAGCGGGGAGCTGTTTTTT
CASSFLQGASGELFF
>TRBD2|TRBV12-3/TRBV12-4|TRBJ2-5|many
TGTGCCAGCAGTCCCCCCGGGACTAGGCAAGAGACCCAGTACTTC
CASSPPGTRQETQYF
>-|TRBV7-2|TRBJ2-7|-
TGTGCCAGCAGCTTGACCGGACACGAGCAGTACTTC
CASSLTGHEQYF
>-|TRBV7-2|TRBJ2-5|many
TGTGCCAGCAGCTGGGGCAACCAAGAGACCCAGTACTTC
CASSWGNQETQYF
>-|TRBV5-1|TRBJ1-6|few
TGCGCCAGCAGCTACGACAGGTCTGATTCACCCCTCCACTTT
CASSYDRSDSPLHF
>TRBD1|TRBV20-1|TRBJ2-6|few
TGCAGTGCAACTCGACAGGGTTTAACTTCTGGGGCCAACGTCCTGACTTTC
CSATRQGLTSGANVLTF
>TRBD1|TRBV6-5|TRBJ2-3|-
TGTGCCAGCAGCCGGACAGGGGGCTTTGATACGCAGTATTTT
CASSRTGGFDTQYF